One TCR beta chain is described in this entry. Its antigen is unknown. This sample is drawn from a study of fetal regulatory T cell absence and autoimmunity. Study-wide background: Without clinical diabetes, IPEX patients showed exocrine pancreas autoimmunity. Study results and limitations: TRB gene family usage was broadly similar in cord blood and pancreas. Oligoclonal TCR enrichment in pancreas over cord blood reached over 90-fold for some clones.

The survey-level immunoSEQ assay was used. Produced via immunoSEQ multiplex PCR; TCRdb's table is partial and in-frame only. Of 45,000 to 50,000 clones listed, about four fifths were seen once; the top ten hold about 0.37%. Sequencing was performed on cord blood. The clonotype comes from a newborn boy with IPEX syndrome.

CDR3 protein: CASSLTGYEQYF. The CDR3 nucleotides are TGTGCCAGCAGCTTAACAGGCTACGAGCAGTACTTC. J is TRBJ2-7 and V is TRBV7-6, with a weak D call TRBD1 (5 bases). Trimming removed 2 bases at V and 3 bases at J, with 5 bases between. CDR1 and CDR2 (germline): SGHVS, FNYEAQ. This CDR3 region has 12 residues.